The following is a T cell receptor (beta chain) sequence with its context. Its specificity is unknown. CDR1 is SEHNR, CDR2 FQNEAQ, per germline (reference sequence). Trimming stripped 3 bases from V and 1 base from J, with 6 bases between. This CDR3 comprises 13 residues. The sample originates from a study of cytomegalovirus exposure and HLA in healthy donors. Study findings and constraints: Accurate HLA-A and HLA-B prediction from TCR beta sequences was reported for most subjects. Using a false discovery rate of 0.05, a later analysis showed that 15,000 to 20,000 TCR beta sequences were associated with HLA alleles.

PCR involved 60 Vbeta and 13 Jbeta primers. Only in-frame clones appear in the TCRdb table, and some are missing; sequencing was by immunoSEQ multiplex PCR. The sample includes under 150,000 clones, 60% to 80% of them seen just once. The chain links TRBV7-9 to TRBJ1-1; tentative D call: TRBD1 (5 bases). The clonotype was recovered from a young woman in good health and CMV-seropositive. What was sequenced was PBMCs. The CDR3 DNA follows: TGTGCCAGCAGCTTCCAGGGGAACACTGAAGCTTTCTTT. Its protein is CASSFQGNTEAFF. Complete variable domain (other parts from reference TRBV7-9 and TRBJ1-1): DTGVSQNPRHKITKRGQNVTFRCDPISEHNRLYWYRQTLGQGPEFLTYFQNEAQLEKSRLLSDRFSAERPKGSFSTLEIQRTEQGDSAMYLCASSFQGNTEAFFGQGTRLTVV.